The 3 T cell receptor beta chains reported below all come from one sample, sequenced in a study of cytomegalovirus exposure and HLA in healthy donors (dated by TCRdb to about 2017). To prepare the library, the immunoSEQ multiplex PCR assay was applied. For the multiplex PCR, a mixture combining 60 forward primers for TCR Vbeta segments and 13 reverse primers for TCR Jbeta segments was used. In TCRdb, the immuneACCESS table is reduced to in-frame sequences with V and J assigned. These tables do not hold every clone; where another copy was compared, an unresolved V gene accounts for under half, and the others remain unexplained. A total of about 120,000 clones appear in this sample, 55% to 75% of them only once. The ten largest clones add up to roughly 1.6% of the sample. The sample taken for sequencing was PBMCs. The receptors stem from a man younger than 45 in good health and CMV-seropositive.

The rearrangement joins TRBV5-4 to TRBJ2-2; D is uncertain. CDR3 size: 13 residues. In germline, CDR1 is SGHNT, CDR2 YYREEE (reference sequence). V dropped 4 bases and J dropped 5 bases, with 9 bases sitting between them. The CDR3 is CASSTDRTGELFF. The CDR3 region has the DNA TGTGCCAGCAGCACAGACCGAACCGGGGAGCTGTTTTTT.

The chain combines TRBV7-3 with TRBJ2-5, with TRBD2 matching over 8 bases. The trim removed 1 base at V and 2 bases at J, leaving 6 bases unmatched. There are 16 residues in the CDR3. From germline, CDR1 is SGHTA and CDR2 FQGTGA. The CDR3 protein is CASSLKGAGEQETQYF. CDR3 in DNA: TGTGCCAGCAGCTTAAAGGGAGCGGGAGAGCAAGAGACCCAGTACTTC.

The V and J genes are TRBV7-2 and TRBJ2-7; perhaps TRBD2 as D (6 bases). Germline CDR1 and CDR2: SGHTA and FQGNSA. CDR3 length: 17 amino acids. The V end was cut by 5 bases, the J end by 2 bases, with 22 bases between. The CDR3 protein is CASSQHGGLLRAYEQYF. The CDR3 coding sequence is TGTGCCAGCAGCCAACACGGAGGACTACTCCGGGCCTACGAGCAGTACTTC.